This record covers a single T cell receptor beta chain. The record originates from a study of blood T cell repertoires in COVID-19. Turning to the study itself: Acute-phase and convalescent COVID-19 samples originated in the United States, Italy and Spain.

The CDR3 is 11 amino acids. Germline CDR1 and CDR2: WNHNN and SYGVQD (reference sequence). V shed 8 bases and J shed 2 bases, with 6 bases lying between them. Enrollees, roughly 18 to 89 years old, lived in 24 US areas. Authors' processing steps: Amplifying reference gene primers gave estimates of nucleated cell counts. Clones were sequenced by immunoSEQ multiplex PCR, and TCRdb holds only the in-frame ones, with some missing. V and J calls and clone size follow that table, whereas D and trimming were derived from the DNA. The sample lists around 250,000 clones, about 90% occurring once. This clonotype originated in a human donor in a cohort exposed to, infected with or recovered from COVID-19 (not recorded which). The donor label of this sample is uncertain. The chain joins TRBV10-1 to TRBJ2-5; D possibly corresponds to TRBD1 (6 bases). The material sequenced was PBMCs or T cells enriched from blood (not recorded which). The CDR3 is CASGTQETQYF. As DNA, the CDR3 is TGCGCCAGCGGGACACAAGAGACCCAGTACTTC.